The next 28 T cell receptor beta chains were all read from a single sample in a study of T cells in Graves' hyperthyroidism and ophthalmopathy (dated by TCRdb to between 2019 and 2020). The protocol used for the library was multiplex PCR. The sample was run on an Illumina HiSeq 2000. The TCR beta CDR3 regions were amplified from the RNA transcripts. The TCR CDR3 was subjected to a first round of RT-PCR using the HTBI primer set and the Qiagen OneStep RT-PCR kit. The raw public reads went through TCRdb reprocessing: fastp at Q25, MiXCR clone calling, in-frame beta chains kept. Rows merge per CDR3 protein into single entries with the most common DNA and genes. This sample holds about 620,000 distinct CDR3 sequences; around 15% were observed only once. 3.8% of the sample lies in the top ten. The sample was blood. The receptor source for this set is a woman in her twenties or thirties with Graves' hyperthyroidism.

Of note for this clonotype: With a much larger clone just one base away, this may be a read error. The chain joins TRBV2 to TRBJ1-5; 9 bases line up with TRBD1. The CDR3 loop spans 14 amino acids. Germline assignment: CDR1 SNHLY and CDR2 FYNNEI. With V trimmed by 5 bases and J by 5 bases, 4 bases remained unmatched. The CDR3 here is CASSRQGGYQPQHF. Written as DNA, the CDR3 is TGTGCCAGCAGTCGACAGGGGGGCTATCAGCCCCAGCATTTT.

The chain is built from TRBV12-3 or TRBV12-4 and TRBJ2-3, with D possibly matching TRBD1 (6 bases). The CDR3 loop spans 14 amino acids. Trimming removed 6 bases from V and 0 bases from J, with 10 bases in between. The CDR3 DNA follows: TGTGCCAGCAGGGGGGACATCAGCACAGATACGCAGTATTTT. Residues: CASRGDISTDTQYF.

The chain has TRBV2 and TRBJ2-5; D is undetermined. The CDR3 extends over 14 amino acids. Between the trimmed V and J ends, which lost 4 bases and 5 bases, there was a span of 14 bases. Germline V lookup: CDR1 SNHLY, CDR2 FYNNEI. The CDR3 region has the DNA TGTGCCAGCAGTGCTGGATCTATCAGGGAGACCCAGTACTTC. Translated: CASSAGSIRETQYF.

This clonotype was observed a few times. This chain connects TRBV29-1 to TRBJ2-7; 10 positions match TRBD1. V was pared by 3 bases and J by 0 bases, with 5 bases of the junction left unmatched. The CDR3 sequence is 15 residues long. Germline lookup yields CDR1 SQVTM and CDR2 ANQGSEA. CDR3 sequence (DNA): TGCAGCGTTGACCGTGGGGACAGGGGCTCCTACGAGCAGTACTTC. Translating gives CSVDRGDRGSYEQYF.

In its sample, this clonotype was seen many times. The chain carries TRBV15 and TRBJ2-7; 8 positions agree with TRBD1. The CDR3 extends over 16 amino acids. Germline V CDR1 and CDR2: LNHNV, YYDKDF (reference sequence). With V trimmed by 2 bases and J by 0 bases, 6 bases remained unmatched. CDR3 region: CATSRPGQGSSYEQYF. DNA of the CDR3: TGTGCCACCAGCAGACCCGGACAGGGCAGCTCCTACGAGCAGTACTTC.

This clonotype has just a few counts. The chain is built from TRBV25-1 and TRBJ2-7; D is possibly TRBD1 (5 bases). Looked up from germline, CDR1 is MGHDK and CDR2 is SYGVNS. This CDR3 is 12 amino acids long. Trimming took 3 bases from V and 5 from J, leaving 8 bases between them. The CDR3 nucleotides read TGTGCCAGCAGTGATGGGGCCGACGAGCAGTACTTC. This encodes CASSDGADEQYF.

This clonotype was picked up a small number of times. This chain links TRBV25-1 with TRBJ1-2; D is unresolved. This CDR3 is 12 amino acids long. Germline V lookup: CDR1 MGHDK, CDR2 SYGVNS. Trimming removed 4 bases from V and 5 bases from J, with 8 bases in between. The CDR3 protein is CASSGPSYGYTF. In nucleotides, the CDR3 is TGTGCCAGCAGTGGCCCCTCGTATGGCTACACCTTC.

This clonotype was found many times. This chain links TRBV10-1 with TRBJ1-2; 8 positions agree with TRBD1. Per germline, CDR1 WNHNN and CDR2 SYGVQD (reference sequence). The CDR3 covers 13 residues. After removal of 7 bases from V and 4 bases from J, the junction contained 5 bases not matched to a gene. The CDR3 loop reads CASIRQGSYGYTF. The CDR3 coding sequence is TGCGCCAGCATTCGACAGGGGAGCTATGGCTACACCTTC.

This rearrangement joins TRBV7-8 to TRBJ2-2; the match to TRBD2 covers 11 bases. This CDR3 contains 17 residues. Germline CDR1 SGHVS, CDR2 FQNEAQ. Losses at the gene ends were 0 bases for V and 3 bases for J; bases not matched to a gene: 3. CDR3 coding DNA: TGTGCCAGCAGCTTAGCTCTGGGACTAGCGGACACCGGGGAGCTGTTTTTT. Translating it yields CASSLALGLADTGELFF.

This chain links TRBV19 with TRBJ2-7; maybe TRBD1 (6 bases). Germline V CDR1 and CDR2: LNHDA, SQIVND (reference sequence). The CDR3 totals 15 residues. V gave up 6 bases and J gave up 2 bases, with 17 bases separating them. CDR3 residues: CASRATGSDPYEQYF. CDR3 DNA: TGTGCCAGTAGGGCCACAGGGTCTGATCCCTACGAGCAGTACTTC.

The chain recombines TRBV4-1 with TRBJ2-7, with 9 bases aligning to TRBD1. CDR1 MGHRA and CDR2 YSYEKL come from the germline V gene. V gave up 3 bases and J gave up 5 bases; unmatched junction bases: 8. This CDR3 is built from 15 residues. In DNA, the CDR3 is TGCGCCAGCAGCCACTTGGCGGGACAGGGTGACGAGCAGTACTTC. Translation: CASSHLAGQGDEQYF.

This clonotype came up a few times. The CDR3 DNA follows: TGCGCCAGCAGCTCCGGGCCCCGGAGGGCCGATGAGCAGTTCTTC. Translation gives CASSSGPRRADEQFF. The gene calls are TRBV5-1 and TRBJ2-1; a weak D match, TRBD2 (6 bases). Trimming cost V 3 bases and J 8 bases, with 18 bases left between them. Germline V gene lookup returns CDR1 SGHRS and CDR2 YFSETQ. The CDR3 runs 15 residues.

This clonotype was observed at least ten times. V gene TRBV5-1 combines with J gene TRBJ2-7, with 10 bases that match TRBD2. Germline V lookup: CDR1 SGHRS, CDR2 YFSETQ. The CDR3 spans 15 residues. J lost 4 bases, V lost 5 bases, and 9 bases had no gene match. The CDR3 is CASRLTSGRTYEQYF. The DNA of the CDR3 is TGCGCCAGCAGACTGACTAGCGGGCGAACTTACGAGCAGTACTTC.

Only a few counts were recorded for this clonotype. The rearrangement joins TRBV28 to TRBJ2-1; 8 bases agree with TRBD2. The V gene end was trimmed by 5 bases and the J gene end by 7 bases; junction bases not matched to a gene: 10. Germline-derived CDR1 and CDR2 are MDHEN and SYDVKM. The CDR3 contains 15 residues. CDR3 in amino acids: CASSLQRELRNEQFF. The CDR3 DNA is TGTGCCAGCAGTCTGCAGCGGGAGCTGAGAAATGAGCAGTTCTTC.

This clonotype showed up many times. This rearrangement joins TRBV20-1 to TRBJ2-3; 9 bases fit TRBD2. Germline trimming cut 0 bases from V and 3 bases from J; bases unmatched to any gene: 10. The germline V gene has CDR1 DFQATT and CDR2 SNEGSKA (reference sequence). This CDR3 contains 17 residues. The CDR3 is CSARDFVLAGSTDTQYF. CDR3 bases: TGCAGTGCTAGAGATTTCGTTCTAGCGGGATCTACAGATACGCAGTATTTT.

This clonotype was counted at least ten times. The rearrangement links TRBV6-8 to TRBJ2-7; D is undetermined. Germline assignment: CDR1 MNHGY and CDR2 SAAAGT. The CDR3 is 15 amino acids. Trimming took 0 bases from V and 6 from J, leaving 15 bases between them. In nucleotides, the CDR3 is TGTGCCAGCAGTTACTCCCTTGGGATAGATAGCGAGCAGTACTTC. This encodes CASSYSLGIDSEQYF.

This clonotype was found many times. The chain carries TRBV30 and TRBJ1-1; the D gene is possibly TRBD1 (5 bases). The CDR3 is 13 amino acids. From germline, CDR1 is GTSNPN and CDR2 SVGIG (reference sequence). Trimming stripped 5 bases from V and 1 base from J, with 11 bases between. Here the CDR3 DNA reads TGTGCCTGGGGGGCCGACAGGAACACTGAAGCTTTCTTT. Encoded protein: CAWGADRNTEAFF.

This clonotype was seen more than once but under ten times. The chain employs TRBV5-1 and TRBJ1-1; 7 nucleotides match TRBD1. V lost 4 bases and J lost 7; bases outside the gene matches: 7. CDR1 is SGHRS, CDR2 YFSETQ, per germline. The CDR3 sequence is 13 residues long. The CDR3 is CASSPQGQNEAFF. The CDR3 DNA reads as TGCGCCAGCAGCCCCCAGGGACAGAATGAAGCTTTCTTT.

The chain is built from TRBV5-1 and TRBJ2-3; no firm D call. CDR1 and CDR2 (germline): SGHRS, YFSETQ. The CDR3 sequence is 13 residues long. Trimming stripped 4 bases from V and 6 bases from J, with 12 bases between. DNA for the CDR3: TGCGCCAGCAGCCCTGAAACAGTTGATACGCAGTATTTT. Translation: CASSPETVDTQYF.

This clonotype was observed a handful of times. The J gene is TRBJ1-5, the V gene TRBV2, with D tentatively TRBD1 (6 bases). Per the germline V gene, CDR1 is SNHLY and CDR2 is FYNNEI. This CDR3 has 16 amino acids. V was clipped by 0 bases and J by 2 bases, with 11 bases between them. CDR3 nucleotide sequence: TGTGCCAGCAGTGAAGCGCTGGGGGCCGGCAATCAGCCCCAGCATTTT. Residues: CASSEALGAGNQPQHF.

For this clonotype: A clone one base away is much larger, so this may be a read error. No conserved phenylalanine or tryptophan is present at the end of the CDR3, so a read error is the likely explanation. The chain combines TRBV5-1 with TRBJ1-1; D unresolved. Trimming removed 5 bases at V and 5 bases at J, with 16 bases between. This CDR3 has 14 amino acids. Per germline, CDR1 SGHRS and CDR2 YFSETQ. The CDR3 is CASSERMEITEAFS. CDR3 bases: TGCGCCAGCAGTGAACGAATGGAGATTACTGAAGCTTTCTCT.

This clonotype appeared a few times. The rearrangement joins TRBV27 to TRBJ2-2, with TRBD2 identical over 11 bases. After removal of 1 base from V and 6 bases from J, the junction contained 7 bases not matched to a gene. CDR3 size: 17 residues. The germline gives CDR1 MNHEY, CDR2 SMNVEV (reference sequence). The CDR3 region has the DNA TGTGCCAGCAGTTTATTCACTAGCGGGAGCGGACCCGGGGAGCTGTTTTTT. Residues: CASSLFTSGSGPGELFF.

The chain recombines TRBV14 with TRBJ1-1; D possibly corresponds to TRBD1 (5 bases). From germline, CDR1 is SGHDN and CDR2 FVKESK. The CDR3 is made up of 13 amino acids. With 4 bases removed from V and 12 bases from J, the gap between germline ends came to 18 bases. CDR3 amino acids: CASSPRDLGATFF. The CDR3 nucleotides read TGTGCCAGCAGCCCAAGGGACCTAGGGGCGACTTTCTTT.

V is TRBV20-1 and J is TRBJ1-6; TRBD1 is a possible D gene (5 bases). Between the trimmed V and J ends, which lost 0 bases and 0 bases, there was a span of 9 bases. The germline gives CDR1 DFQATT, CDR2 SNEGSKA (reference sequence). This CDR3 is built from 16 residues. The CDR3 nucleotides read TGCAGTGCTAGAGATGGGGGGAGCTCCTATAATTCACCCCTCCACTTT. Residues: CSARDGGSSYNSPLHF.

J is TRBJ2-2 and V is TRBV15, with D uncertain. From germline, CDR1 is LNHNV and CDR2 YYDKDF (reference sequence). Deletions cut 8 bases from V and 5 bases from J, with 15 bases between. This CDR3 spans 14 amino acids. In nucleotides, the CDR3 is TGTGCCACCTCTCCCCCCTGGGGTACCGGGGAGCTGTTTTTT. It encodes CATSPPWGTGELFF.

The table lists this clonotype with a few counts. CDR3 residues: CASSVTGMNTEAFF. The CDR3 DNA reads as TGTGCCAGCAGCGTCACTGGGATGAACACTGAAGCTTTCTTT. The gene calls are TRBV9 and TRBJ1-1; D unresolved. Per the germline V gene, CDR1 is SGDLS and CDR2 is YYNGEE. Between the trimmed V and J ends, which lost 2 bases and 0 bases, there was a span of 8 bases. The CDR3 covers 14 residues.

This clonotype has ten or more counts. The chain has TRBV2 and TRBJ2-3, with 7 nucleotides matching TRBD2. The CDR3 has 14 amino acids. After removal of 4 bases from V and 5 bases from J, the junction contained 6 bases not matched to a gene. The germline CDR1 and CDR2 sequences are SNHLY and FYNNEI. The CDR3 spells CASSAGLGVDTQYF. The CDR3 DNA reads TGTGCCAGCAGTGCTGGACTAGGCGTAGATACGCAGTATTTT.

V is TRBV7-9 and J is TRBJ2-2; possible D gene TRBD1, 6 bases. Germline V lookup: CDR1 SEHNR, CDR2 FQNEAQ (reference sequence). Deletions cut 1 base from V and 0 bases from J, with 12 bases between. The CDR3 extends over 17 amino acids. The CDR3 DNA reads as TGTGCCAGCAGCTTAGGGGACACTATGGCGAACACCGGGGAGCTGTTTTTT. Protein product: CASSLGDTMANTGELFF.